This record covers a single TCR beta chain. Per the germline V gene, CDR1 is WNHNN and CDR2 is SYGVQD (reference sequence). The V end was cut by 7 bases, the J end by 4 bases, with 19 bases between. CDR3 size: 16 residues. The data derive from a study of blood T cell repertoires in COVID-19. Here immunoSEQ multiplex PCR was the method, and the copy in TCRdb shows in-frame clones only, minus some. The sample holds over 250,000 clones, 75% to 90% seen once. The chain recombines TRBV10-1 with TRBJ2-2, with D perhaps TRBD1 (6 bases). The sequence was obtained from a woman aged 18-35 years who had recovered from COVID-19. Material for sequencing was PBMCs or T cells enriched from blood (not recorded which). In nucleotides, the CDR3 is TGCGCCAGCACCTCCCTCCAGGGGTACGGCACCGGGGAGCTGTTTTTT. Residues: CASTSLQGYGTGELFF.